The next 10 T cell receptor beta chains were all read from a single sample in a study of blood T cells in healthy people across ages. Alongside a J-beta primer mix, a sample-barcoded 5' primer served in a second PCR lasting about 6 to 12 cycles. MiXCR, applied by TCRdb to the 5' RACE reads, yields one record per CDR3 protein. The data contain about 1.6 million distinct CDR3 sequences, roughly 32% of them seen just once; the ten biggest clones take up about 11%. Sample: blood. Receptor source: a woman in her 30s in good health.

This clonotype has at least ten counts. This chain joins TRBV29-1 and TRBJ2-1, with D perhaps matching TRBD2 (6 bases). CDR3 size: 11 residues. The V end was cut by 7 bases, the J end by 3 bases, with 7 bases between. The germline V gene encodes CDR1 SQVTM and CDR2 ANQGSEA. CDR3 residues: CSGTNYNEQFF. CDR3 bases: TGCAGCGGGACTAACTACAATGAGCAGTTCTTC.

The chain couples TRBV7-9 to TRBJ1-2; D is ambiguous. Germline lookup yields CDR1 SEHNR and CDR2 FQNEAQ (reference sequence). CDR3 length: 14 amino acids. Trimming removed 2 bases from V and 6 bases from J, with 13 bases in between. The CDR3 region is CASSLSPGRNGYTF. The CDR3 DNA sequence: TGTGCCAGCAGCTTATCCCCTGGTCGGAATGGCTACACCTTC. The whole variable domain, remainder taken from reference TRBV7-9 and TRBJ1-2, is DTGVSQNPRHKITKRGQNVTFRCDPISEHNRLYWYRQTLGQGPEFLTYFQNEAQLEKSRLLSDRFSAERPKGSFSTLEIQRTEQGDSAMYLCASSLSPGRNGYTFGSGTRLTVV.

This clonotype was detected only a few times. The chain uses TRBV4-2 and TRBJ1-1, with 9 bases lining up with TRBD1. The CDR3 is 16 amino acids. V lost 1 base, J lost 0 bases, and 3 bases stayed unmatched. The germline V gene has CDR1 LGHNA and CDR2 YNFKEQ. In nucleotides, the CDR3 is TGTGCCAGCAGCCAAGCGGGACAGGGAATGAACACTGAAGCTTTCTTT. It specifies CASSQAGQGMNTEAFF.

About this clonotype itself: Germline and junction disagree at one end, which may indicate a read error. The chain carries TRBV7-9 and TRBJ2-7; perhaps TRBD2 as D (6 bases). Germline lookup yields CDR1 SEHNR and CDR2 FQNEAQ (reference sequence). The CDR3 covers 15 residues. The CDR3 loop reads CTSSLAAGRTLEQYF. CDR3 DNA sequence: TGTACCAGCAGCTTAGCGGCTGGGAGGACTCTCGAGCAGTACTTC. Variable domain in full (rest from reference TRBV7-9 and TRBJ2-7): DTGVSQNPRHKITKRGQNVTFRCDPISEHNRLYWYRQTLGQGPEFLTYFQNEAQLEKSRLLSDRFSAERPKGSFSTLEIQRTEQGDSAMYLCTSSLAAGRTLEQYFGPGTRLTVT.

In this sample, this clonotype turned up a few times. The chain combines TRBV5-1 with TRBJ1-6, with a weak D call TRBD1 (5 bases). V lost 4 bases to trimming and J lost 7 bases, with 18 bases between them. Germline V gene lookup returns CDR1 SGHRS and CDR2 YFSETQ. The CDR3 contains 16 residues. The CDR3 coding sequence is TGCGCCAGCAGCCGGGGGGATGTTCTAGAGAATTCACCCCTCCACTTT. As protein: CASSRGDVLENSPLHF.

The table lists this clonotype with a few counts. The chain uses TRBV5-1 and TRBJ2-3, with 7 bases identical to TRBD2. V lost 3 bases and J lost 2; bases outside the gene matches: 6. CDR3 length: 15 amino acids. The germline CDR1 and CDR2 sequences are SGHRS and YFSETQ. DNA for the CDR3: TGCGCCAGCAGCTCGTCAGCGGGGACCACAGATACGCAGTATTTT. Protein: CASSSSAGTTDTQYF.

This clonotype was recorded only once. This rearrangement joins TRBV7-8 to TRBJ2-3; no definite D call. Germline V gene lookup returns CDR1 SGHVS and CDR2 FQNEAQ. V was cut by 3 bases and J by 0 bases, with 13 bases left in between. This CDR3 region has 16 residues. The CDR3 reads CASSFQTVTSTDTQYF. CDR3 nucleotide sequence: TGTGCCAGCAGCTTTCAGACGGTAACGAGCACAGATACGCAGTATTTT.

This clonotype was seen a few times. The DNA of the CDR3 is TGTGCCAGCAGCCGGAGAAAAAGGGACAGGGAAGTGGTGGACGAGCAGTACTTC. Its protein is CASSRRKRDREVVDEQYF. The V and J genes are TRBV7-9 and TRBJ2-7; 9 positions match TRBD1. The CDR3 length is 18 residues. CDR1 is SEHNR and CDR2 is FQNEAQ in the germline V gene (reference sequence). V shed 5 bases, J shed 5 bases, and the junction held 19 bases outside the gene matches.

This chain links TRBV7-9 with TRBJ2-1; perhaps TRBD2 as D (5 bases). The CDR3 contains 15 residues. Deletions cut 5 bases from V and 3 bases from J, with 14 bases between. CDR1 is SEHNR and CDR2 is FQNEAQ in the germline V gene (reference sequence). The CDR3 DNA sequence: TGTGCCAGCAGCACTGGACGAGCGGACTACAATGAGCAGTTCTTC. It translates to CASSTGRADYNEQFF.

The chain recombines TRBV25-1 with TRBJ1-2; TRBD1 might be the D (5 bases). Germline V lookup: CDR1 MGHDK, CDR2 SYGVNS. V was pared by 6 bases and J by 4 bases, with 9 bases between. The CDR3 consists of 12 residues. Here the CDR3 DNA reads TGTGCCAGCAGGGGACGGAGCTATGGCTACACCTTC. As protein: CASRGRSYGYTF.